This entry lists 18 T cell receptor beta chains sequenced from one sample in a study of radiotherapy plus CTLA-4 blockade in lung cancer. Clones were sequenced by immunoSEQ multiplex PCR, and TCRdb holds only the in-frame ones, with some missing. The sample holds 70,000 to 90,000 clones; roughly 75% are singletons and the top ten take about 6.6%. The material was peripheral blood, obtained from a patient treated with radiotherapy plus ipilimumab. These receptors were obtained from a human donor with non-small cell lung cancer who had a complete response to radiotherapy plus ipilimumab.

This chain connects TRBV10-1 to TRBJ1-4, with D maybe TRBD1 (6 bases). The CDR3 has 14 residues. Per germline, CDR1 WNHNN and CDR2 SYGVQD (reference sequence). The V and J ends lost 4 bases and 7 bases respectively, with 13 bases between them. The CDR3 DNA reads as TGCGCCAGCAGTGGCCGGGGGCGAATTGAAAAACTGTTTTTT. Translated: CASSGRGRIEKLFF.

This clone was seen more than once but under ten times. This chain uses TRBV7-2 with TRBJ1-2; no definite D call. CDR3 length: 17 residues. The germline V gene encodes CDR1 SGHTA and CDR2 FQGNSA. The V gene lost 0 bases and the J gene lost 4 bases, with 18 bases spanning the gap. The DNA of the CDR3 is TGTGCCAGCAGCTTAGCGCCCTTAGGTGCAGTCTTCTATGGCTACACCTTC. Translation gives CASSLAPLGAVFYGYTF. The whole variable domain, filled in from reference TRBV7-2 and TRBJ1-2, reads GAGVSQSPSNKVTEKGKDVELRCDPISGHTALYWYRQSLGQGLEFLIYFQGNSAPDKSGLPSDRFSAERTGGSVSTLTIQRTQQEDSAVYLCASSLAPLGAVFYGYTFGSGTRLTVV.

The gene calls are TRBV11-2 and TRBJ2-2; 9 nucleotides match TRBD2. The CDR3 contains 19 residues. CDR1 and CDR2 (germline): SGHAT, FQNNGV. With V trimmed by 5 bases and J by 4 bases, 17 bases remained unmatched. The CDR3 coding sequence is TGTGCCAGCAGCCCCAACTACCTAGCGGGGAGAAGATTCACCGGGGAGCTGTTTTTT. It yields the protein CASSPNYLAGRRFTGELFF.

This rearrangement joins TRBV5-1 to TRBJ2-5, with 9 bases aligning to TRBD2. CDR1 is SGHRS, CDR2 YFSETQ, per germline. V gave up 0 bases and J gave up 3 bases; unmatched junction bases: 6. This CDR3 is built from 16 residues. This CDR3 is CASSLARGGAEETQYF. The CDR3, as DNA: TGCGCCAGCAGCTTGGCCCGCGGGGGGGCAGAAGAGACCCAGTACTTC.

The rearrangement links TRBV27 to TRBJ1-1, with 7 positions matching TRBD1. V was pared by 8 bases and J by 0 bases, with 3 bases of the junction left unmatched. CDR1 and CDR2 from the germline V gene are MNHEY and SMNVEV (reference sequence). The CDR3 has 13 residues. CDR3: CASFGTVNTEAFF. DNA for the CDR3: TGTGCCAGCTTCGGGACAGTGAACACTGAAGCTTTCTTT.

The genes are TRBV6-5 and TRBJ1-5, with D unresolved. Deletions cut 3 bases from V and 3 bases from J, with 6 bases between. CDR1 and CDR2 from the germline V gene are MNHEY and SVGAGI. The CDR3 is made up of 13 amino acids. CDR3: CASSYEVNQPQHF. DNA for the CDR3: TGTGCCAGCAGTTATGAAGTCAATCAGCCCCAGCATTTT.

This chain uses TRBV6-5 with TRBJ2-1, with TRBD1 matching 7 bases. The CDR3 consists of 14 residues. Germline V gives CDR1 MNHEY, CDR2 SVGAGI. After removal of 6 bases from V and 2 bases from J, the junction contained 4 bases not matched to a gene. CDR3 nucleotide sequence: TGTGCCAGCAGCTGGGGGACAGCCTACAATGAGCAGTTCTTC. Translated: CASSWGTAYNEQFF.

This clone was found a few times. This sequence joins TRBV7-9 and TRBJ1-1; 9 bases are shared with TRBD1. In germline, CDR1 is SEHNR, CDR2 FQNEAQ (reference sequence). This CDR3 spans 15 amino acids. J was trimmed by 1 base and V by 5 bases; bases with no gene match: 5. CDR3: CASSNSDRGNTEAFF. In nucleotides, the CDR3 is TGTGCCAGCAGCAATTCGGACAGGGGGAACACTGAAGCTTTCTTT.

This clone has only a few counts. CDR3: CASSVQESSGNTIYF. The CDR3, as DNA: TGTGCCAGCAGCGTCCAGGAATCTTCTGGAAACACCATATATTTT. V is TRBV9 and J is TRBJ1-3; D call uncertain. V lost 2 bases to trimming and J lost 1 base, with 10 bases between them. CDR1 and CDR2 from the germline V gene are SGDLS and YYNGEE. This CDR3 comprises 15 residues.

In its sample, this clone was seen a few times. V usage is TRBV7-9 and J usage is TRBJ2-2; maybe TRBD2 (7 bases). This CDR3 region has 19 residues. Trimming left V 4 bases short and J 1 base short, with 22 bases between. Looked up from germline, CDR1 is SEHNR and CDR2 is FQNEAQ (reference sequence). This chain's CDR3 is CASSYFSYRGAGNTGELFF. CDR3 bases: TGTGCCAGCAGCTATTTTTCCTACCGGGGGGCAGGGAACACCGGGGAGCTGTTTTTT.

The chain couples TRBV2 to TRBJ2-2; perhaps TRBD1 as D (6 bases). Germline V gene data show CDR1 as SNHLY and CDR2 as FYNNEI. The V end lost 5 bases, the J end lost 4 bases, and 11 bases lay between the germline ends. The CDR3 runs to 14 residues. The CDR3 here is CASSPRTATGELFF. The CDR3 region has the DNA TGTGCCAGCAGTCCGAGGACAGCCACCGGGGAGCTGTTTTTT.

The chain has TRBV5-1 and TRBJ1-2; no firm D call. Trimming cost V 2 bases and J 3 bases, with 8 bases left between them. CDR1 SGHRS and CDR2 YFSETQ come from the germline V gene. CDR3 size: 13 residues. The CDR3 spells CASSFDGDYGYTF. In nucleotides, the CDR3 is TGCGCCAGCAGCTTTGACGGGGACTATGGCTACACCTTC.

This chain uses TRBV18 with TRBJ2-5; TRBD1 agrees at 10 bases. Losses at the gene ends were 0 bases for V and 6 bases for J; bases not matched to a gene: 7. The germline V gene encodes CDR1 KGHSH and CDR2 LQKENI. CDR3 length equals 16 residues. CDR3 nucleotides: TGTGCCAGCTCACCACCGACGACAGGGGGCCGGCAGACCCAGTACTTC. This sequence encodes CASSPPTTGGRQTQYF.

This chain links TRBV2 with TRBJ2-2, with TRBD2 matching over 13 bases. The length of the CDR3 is 16 residues. Germline trimming cut 8 bases from V and 5 bases from J; bases unmatched to any gene: 8. From germline, CDR1 is SNHLY and CDR2 FYNNEI. The CDR3 DNA follows: TGTGCCAGCTCTCGGACTAGCGGGAGAGGTACCGGGGAGCTGTTTTTT. Encoded protein: CASSRTSGRGTGELFF.

For the CDR3, the DNA is TGTGCCAGCAGTTACTCGAGGGGACGGCGCATGGAGACCCAGTACTTC. Translating it yields CASSYSRGRRMETQYF. The rearrangement links TRBV6-6 to TRBJ2-5; either TRBD1 or TRBD2 may supply D (5 bases each). V lost 0 bases to trimming and J lost 5 bases, with 16 bases between them. CDR3 length: 16 amino acids. Germline V gene data show CDR1 as MNHNY and CDR2 as SVGAGI (reference sequence).

J is TRBJ2-7 and V is TRBV2; D is ambiguous. V lost 4 bases to trimming and J lost 4 bases, with 2 bases between them. CDR1 and CDR2 (germline): SNHLY, FYNNEI. CDR3 size: 10 residues. In DNA form, the CDR3 reads TGTGCCAGCAGTGCGTACGAGCAGTACTTC. Its protein product is CASSAYEQYF.

V usage is TRBV5-1 and J usage is TRBJ2-1; 11 bases are a match to TRBD1. Per germline, CDR1 SGHRS and CDR2 YFSETQ. The J segment lost 6 bases and the V segment lost 1 base, leaving 15 bases of the junction unmatched. The CDR3 consists of 19 residues. CDR3 sequence: CASSLWVRTGTGGTNEQFF. DNA of the CDR3: TGCGCCAGCAGCTTGTGGGTCCGAACCGGGACAGGGGGAACCAATGAGCAGTTCTTC.

V gene TRBV12-5 combines with J gene TRBJ2-5; the match to TRBD1 covers 9 bases. The CDR3 is made up of 13 amino acids. Germline V gene data show CDR1 as LGHNT and CDR2 as FRNRAP. V shed 6 bases, J shed 5 bases, and the junction held 4 bases outside the gene matches. The CDR3 here is CASGNTGGETQYF. The CDR3 DNA reads as TGTGCTAGTGGCAATACAGGGGGCGAGACCCAGTACTTC. The full variable domain, in which reference TRBV12-5 and TRBJ2-5 provide the parts outside the CDR3, is DARVTQTPRHKVTEMGQEVTMRCQPILGHNTVFWYRQTMMQGLELLAYFRNRAPLDDSGMPKDRFSAEMPDATLATLKIQPSEPRDSAVYFCASGNTGGETQYFGPGTRLLVL.